These 31 T cell receptor beta chains were all obtained from the same sample, sequenced in a study of T cell repertoires in aging, cancer and after chemotherapy (dated by TCRdb to about 2019). TCRdb lists the instrument as Illumina MiSeq. Rearranged TRB sequences spanning V, D and J segments were amplified in a multiplex touch-down PCR with a mixed TRB-A/B primer pool. TCRdb's own reprocessing of the public reads used fastp at Q25 and MiXCR and kept productive beta chains. A single entry per CDR3 protein holds the most common genes and DNA from its merged rows. Across this sample there are thousands of distinct CDR3 sequences, with roughly 22% seen only once. More than 8% of the sample comes from the top ten. Instead of sorted cells or RNA, genomic DNA extracted from peripheral blood served as the source for amplifying TCR beta rearrangements. Sequencing was performed on blood. The receptors stem from a human donor with a blood cancer.

By sample fraction, this clonotype is medium-sized. This chain links TRBV6-6 with TRBJ1-3; a possible D gene is TRBD1 (6 bases). The V gene's germline CDR1 is MNHNY and CDR2 SVGAGI (reference sequence). Trimming shortened V by 6 bases and J by 0 bases, and 18 bases separated the two germline ends. The CDR3 consists of 17 residues. CDR3 residues: CASSLTGTPTSGNTIYF. The CDR3 bases are TGTGCCAGCAGCCTCACAGGGACCCCCACCTCTGGAAACACCATATATTTT.

Sample share makes this clonotype medium-sized (0.01 to 0.1%). V is TRBV13 and J is TRBJ2-3, with no clear D. Germline V gene sequence: CDR1 PRHDT, CDR2 FYEKMQ (reference sequence). CDR3 size: 13 residues. Trimming shortened V by 4 bases and J by 2 bases, and 7 bases separated the two germline ends. CDR3 DNA sequence: TGTGCCAGCAGCTGGGCCCCCACAGATACGCAGTATTTT. This codes for CASSWAPTDTQYF.

A few counts support this clonotype. V usage is TRBV10-3 and J usage is TRBJ2-1, with D tentatively TRBD2 (6 bases). V was clipped by 2 bases and J by 9 bases, with 11 bases between them. Germline CDR1 ENHRY, CDR2 SYGVKD. The CDR3 sequence is 13 residues long. The DNA for the CDR3 is TGTGCCATCAGTGAGAACGAGGGAGGTGAGCAGTTCTTC. Its translation: CAISENEGGEQFF.

This clonotype was recorded a few times. This sequence joins TRBV28 and TRBJ2-5; 10 bases are a match to TRBD2. CDR3 length: 15 residues. Losses at the gene ends were 5 bases for V and 4 bases for J; bases not matched to a gene: 7. The germline V gene encodes CDR1 MDHEN and CDR2 SYDVKM. The CDR3 DNA is TGTGCCAGCAGTACCCGACTAGCGGGCCTAGAGACCCAGTACTTC. Translation: CASSTRLAGLETQYF.

This clonotype is medium-sized (0.01 to 0.1%) by share. V and J are TRBV27 and TRBJ2-3; D may be TRBD1 (5 bases). Deletions cut 8 bases from V and 0 bases from J, with 9 bases between. This CDR3 spans 13 amino acids. The germline V gene has CDR1 MNHEY and CDR2 SMNVEV (reference sequence). The CDR3 reads CASGQGSTDTQYF. The CDR3 coding sequence is TGTGCCAGCGGCCAGGGCAGCACAGATACGCAGTATTTT.

This clonotype was found a few times. V is TRBV27 and J is TRBJ2-5, with D possibly TRBD2 on 5 matching bases. The germline V gene encodes CDR1 MNHEY and CDR2 SMNVEV (reference sequence). Trimming took off 10 bases at V and 5 bases at J, with 17 bases between the two ends. This CDR3 contains 13 residues. CDR3 coding DNA: TGTGCCATTCCCGGGGTTAGGAAGGAGACCCAGTACTTC. Protein sequence: CAIPGVRKETQYF.

Notes on this clonotype: This may stem from a read error, because a much larger clone lies one nucleotide away. In this CDR3 the conserved last residue, phenylalanine or tryptophan, is missing, so a read error is likely. The rearrangement uses TRBV29-1 and TRBJ1-1; TRBD1 agrees at 8 bases. The CDR3 has 15 residues. CDR1 and CDR2 from the germline V gene are SQVTM and ANQGSEA. V lost 6 bases and J lost 0; bases outside the gene matches: 9. The chain's CDR3 is CSVGTGVRMNTEAFL. The CDR3 region has the DNA TGCAGCGTGGGGACAGGTGTTCGCATGAACACTGAAGCTTTCTTA.

The V and J genes are TRBV19 and TRBJ1-1; TRBD1 matches at 11 bases. CDR3 length: 14 residues. The ends lost 5 bases at V and 5 bases at J; junction bases unmatched: 4. From germline, CDR1 is LNHDA and CDR2 SQIVND (reference sequence). As DNA, the CDR3 is TGTGCCAGTAGTCCCGGGACAGGGGGTACTGAAGCTTTCTTT. Its translation is CASSPGTGGTEAFF.

V is TRBV7-3 and J is TRBJ2-1; TRBD2 might be the D (6 bases). There are 14 residues in the CDR3. Germline lookup yields CDR1 SGHTA and CDR2 FQGTGA. Deletions cut 5 bases from V and 8 bases from J, with 16 bases between. The CDR3 spells CASSHSGPGDEQFF. CDR3 sequence (DNA): TGTGCCAGCAGCCATAGCGGTCCGGGGGATGAGCAGTTCTTC.

This chain connects TRBV20-1 to TRBJ2-7; D is ambiguous. Germline lookup yields CDR1 DFQATT and CDR2 SNEGSKA (reference sequence). This CDR3 spans 11 amino acids. The V end lost 6 bases, the J end lost 3 bases, and 9 bases lay between the germline ends. The CDR3 DNA sequence: TGCAGTGCCAGGAGTGGCTACGAGCAGTACTTC. Amino acids: CSARSGYEQYF.

This clonotype ranks as medium-sized. This rearrangement joins TRBV27 to TRBJ2-7; D may be TRBD2 (7 bases). The ends were cut back, 6 bases at V and 3 bases at J, with 15 bases in the middle. The CDR3 loop spans 14 amino acids. CDR1 is MNHEY and CDR2 is SMNVEV in the germline V gene (reference sequence). The CDR3 DNA sequence: TGTGCCAGCAGACGCGGGGGCGGATTCTACGAGCAGTACTTC. Amino acids: CASRRGGGFYEQYF.

This clonotype was counted only a few times. V gene TRBV6-5 combines with J gene TRBJ2-7; 9 positions agree with TRBD1. CDR1 and CDR2 (germline): MNHEY, SVGAGI. This CDR3 has 14 residues. Unmatched junction bases numbered 8, after V lost 7 bases and J lost 4 bases. CDR3: CASMGGTGLYEQYF. CDR3 in DNA: TGTGCCAGCATGGGGGGGACAGGGCTTTACGAGCAGTACTTC.

This clonotype was observed a handful of times. The chain has TRBV12-3 or TRBV12-4 and TRBJ2-7; D is perhaps TRBD1 (5 bases). This CDR3 is built from 13 residues. V gave up 3 bases and J gave up 2 bases, with 8 bases separating them. In DNA form, the CDR3 reads TGTGCCAGCAGTTTCATAGGGGCCTACGAGCAGTACTTC. Translation gives CASSFIGAYEQYF.

CDR3 DNA: TGCAGTGCAAAGGACAGGGACCATCAGCCCCAGCATTTT. This translates into CSAKDRDHQPQHF. The chain employs TRBV20-1 and TRBJ1-5; the match to TRBD1 covers 8 bases. V lost 6 bases and J lost 5; bases outside the gene matches: 6. CDR1 is DFQATT and CDR2 is SNEGSKA in the germline V gene (reference sequence). The CDR3 loop spans 13 amino acids.

This clonotype came up a few times. The rearrangement joins TRBV5-1 to TRBJ2-3, with TRBD2 matching 9 bases. Per the germline V gene, CDR1 is SGHRS and CDR2 is YFSETQ. The CDR3 sequence is 15 residues long. The junction had 8 bases not matched to a gene; V was cut back by 7 bases and J by 2 bases. The CDR3 DNA reads TGCGCCAGCCGTTTCGCGGGAGGGGTCACAGATACGCAGTATTTT. Translated, it gives CASRFAGGVTDTQYF.

This clonotype was recorded once. A much larger clone is a single base away; this may be a read error. The V call is TRBV12-3 or TRBV12-4, the J call TRBJ2-7; D is uncertain. This CDR3 region has 13 residues. The CDR3 DNA reads TGTGCCAGCAGTGACGGAAATTCTTACGAGCTGTACTTC. Translating it yields CASSDGNSYELYF.

This clonotype turned up a few times. This chain links TRBV20-1 with TRBJ2-3; 12 bases align to TRBD2. CDR1 is DFQATT, CDR2 SNEGSKA, per germline (reference sequence). V dropped 4 bases and J dropped 2; count of bases not matched to a gene: 4. The CDR3 totals 15 residues. CDR3 sequence: CSAKGLAGSTDTQYF. The CDR3, as DNA: TGCAGTGCTAAGGGACTAGCGGGTTCCACAGATACGCAGTATTTT.

The rearrangement joins TRBV12-3 or TRBV12-4 to TRBJ2-1; either TRBD1 or TRBD2 may fit D (5 bases each). The CDR3 runs to 15 residues. V was pared by 0 bases and J by 10 bases, with 16 bases between. CDR3 DNA sequence: TGTGCCAGCAGTTTAGCGGGGGTGACCCCAAGGGAGCAGTTCTTC. Translated, it gives CASSLAGVTPREQFF.

This clonotype was observed a few times. The V and J genes are TRBV5-1 and TRBJ2-2, with TRBD2 as a possible D gene (6 bases). The CDR3 is made up of 16 amino acids. Looked up from germline, CDR1 is SGHRS and CDR2 is YFSETQ. V lost 0 bases to trimming and J lost 0 bases, with 9 bases between them. The CDR3 region is CASSLAGGTNTGELFF. As DNA, the CDR3 is TGCGCCAGCAGCTTGGCCGGGGGTACGAACACCGGGGAGCTGTTTTTT.

This clonotype ranks as medium-sized. V usage is TRBV19 and J usage is TRBJ2-7; the match to TRBD2 covers 7 bases. J lost 7 bases, V lost 7 bases, and 13 bases had no gene match. CDR3 size: 14 residues. Per the germline V gene, CDR1 is LNHDA and CDR2 is SQIVND (reference sequence). CDR3 sequence reads: CASNREAHRGEQYF. The CDR3 nucleotides are TGTGCCAGTAACCGGGAGGCCCATCGGGGGGAGCAGTACTTC.

In this sample, this clonotype is medium-sized (0.01 to 0.1%). The chain combines TRBV5-5 with TRBJ2-7, with D perhaps TRBD1 or TRBD2 (5 bases each). V was clipped by 1 base and J by 3 bases, with 11 bases between them. The germline V gene has CDR1 SGHKS and CDR2 YYEKEE (reference sequence). This CDR3 comprises 14 residues. The CDR3 sequence: CASSLQGDHYEQYF. DNA for the CDR3: TGTGCCAGCAGCTTGCAAGGGGACCACTACGAGCAGTACTTC. The full variable domain, its missing parts supplied by reference TRBV5-5 and TRBJ2-7, is DAGVTQSPTHLIKTRGQQVTLRCSPISGHKSVSWYQQVLGQGPQFIFQYYEKEERGRGNFPDRFSARQFPNYSSELNVNALLLGDSALYLCASSLQGDHYEQYFGPGTRLTVT.

The chain uses TRBV6-1 and TRBJ2-6; TRBD1 is a possible D gene (6 bases). Trimming cost V 1 base and J 1 base, with 14 bases left between them. This CDR3 comprises 18 residues. Germline CDR1 reads MNHNS; CDR2 reads SASEGT. The CDR3: CASSEETGNPSGANVLTF. The DNA of the CDR3 is TGTGCCAGCAGTGAAGAGACAGGTAATCCATCTGGGGCCAACGTCCTGACTTTC.

This clonotype was seen more than once but under ten times. The chain is built from TRBV7-2 and TRBJ2-2; 14 nucleotides line up with TRBD2. The length of the CDR3 is 18 residues. J lost 4 bases, V lost 5 bases, and 9 bases had no gene match. From germline, CDR1 is SGHTA and CDR2 FQGNSA. CDR3 sequence: CASSEVTSGRGRTGELFF. DNA for the CDR3: TGTGCCAGCAGCGAGGTGACTAGCGGGAGGGGTCGCACCGGGGAGCTGTTTTTT. Combining the CDR3 with reference TRBV7-2 and TRBJ2-2 gives the whole variable domain GAGVSQSPSNKVTEKGKDVELRCDPISGHTALYWYRQSLGQGLEFLIYFQGNSAPDKSGLPSDRFSAERTGGSVSTLTIQRTQQEDSAVYLCASSEVTSGRGRTGELFFGEGSRLTVL.

This clonotype ranks as medium-sized. The rearrangement uses TRBV6-1 and TRBJ2-6; possible D gene TRBD1, 6 bases. V was cut by 10 bases and J by 0 bases, with 19 bases left in between. There are 17 residues in the CDR3. Germline CDR1 is MNHNS and CDR2 is SASEGT. The CDR3 DNA reads as TGTGCCACCTCACAGGGTCACTTTAACTCTGGGGCCAACGTCCTGACTTTC. Residues: CATSQGHFNSGANVLTF.

This clonotype is medium-sized. The chain recombines TRBV6-4 with TRBJ1-2, with TRBD1 matching 8 bases. The CDR3 loop spans 14 amino acids. V was clipped by 4 bases and J by 8 bases; unmatched bases: 9. From germline, CDR1 is MRHNA and CDR2 SNTAGT. The CDR3 DNA is TGTGCCAGCAGTGCCACCTCAGGGGGCGTGGGCTACACCTTC. It is translated as CASSATSGGVGYTF.

The V and J genes are TRBV6-2 or TRBV6-3 and TRBJ2-2, with TRBD2 matching 13 bases. Germline trimming cut 6 bases from V and 7 bases from J; bases unmatched to any gene: 5. This CDR3 contains 15 residues. CDR1 is MNHEY and CDR2 is SVGEGT in the germline V gene. The CDR3 DNA is TGTGCCAGCAGCCGGACTAGCGGGAGAGGCGGGGAGCTGTTTTTT. Translation: CASSRTSGRGGELFF.

This clonotype rates as medium-sized. The chain links TRBV19 to TRBJ1-4, with unresolved D. The CDR3 extends over 14 amino acids. V shed 4 bases and J shed 3 bases, with 9 bases lying between them. Germline CDR1 LNHDA, CDR2 SQIVND (reference sequence). CDR3 in amino acids: CASSTGSSNEKLFF. The CDR3 DNA reads TGTGCCAGTAGTACGGGCAGTTCTAATGAAAAACTGTTTTTT.

This clonotype was picked up a small number of times. The chain employs TRBV19 and TRBJ2-3, with 8 nucleotides matching TRBD1. This CDR3 has 13 residues. J lost 6 bases, V lost 6 bases, and 5 bases had no gene match. The germline gives CDR1 LNHDA, CDR2 SQIVND (reference sequence). CDR3 sequence reads: CASREQGVDTQYF. CDR3 DNA: TGTGCCAGTAGGGAACAGGGGGTTGATACGCAGTATTTT.

This chain joins TRBV4-2 and TRBJ2-1, with 12 bases lining up with TRBD2. Germline assignment: CDR1 LGHNA and CDR2 YNFKEQ. V was clipped by 4 bases and J by 3 bases; unmatched bases: 7. The CDR3 runs 17 residues. The CDR3 spells CASSPQTSGSFYNEQFF. In DNA, the CDR3 is TGTGCCAGCAGCCCCCAGACTAGCGGGAGTTTCTACAATGAGCAGTTCTTC.

This clonotype was counted only a few times. The rearrangement links TRBV20-1 to TRBJ2-7; D is unresolved. V was pared by 3 bases and J by 7 bases, with 16 bases between. In germline, CDR1 is DFQATT, CDR2 SNEGSKA (reference sequence). The CDR3 consists of 13 residues. The CDR3 DNA reads TGCAGTGCTAGCTCCGACGGCCGAAGTGAGCAGTACTTC. Translation: CSASSDGRSEQYF.

This clonotype has just one count. A junction boundary mismatches the germline segment, possibly from a read error. Here the CDR3 DNA reads TGCGCCAGCAACTTGGCCAGGGGCCGGGGAGATACGCAGTATTTT. Translating it yields CASNLARGRGDTQYF. V usage is TRBV5-1 and J usage is TRBJ2-3, with D perhaps TRBD1 (6 bases). The germline CDR1 and CDR2 sequences are SGHRS and YFSETQ. The CDR3 is 15 residues long.